Given below is one T cell receptor beta chain in context. The authors reverse transcribed roughly 0.5 to 1 ug RNA with random hexamers. MiXCR, applied by TCRdb to the immunoSEQ multiplex PCR reads, yields one record per CDR3 protein. The data contain a few hundred thousand distinct CDR3 sequences, around 90% of them singletons. The source of the sample is a study of CD8 T cells in Susac syndrome. Control patients had untreated stable or active relapsing-remitting multiple sclerosis by revised McDonald criteria. The TEMRA cells underwent FACS enrichment, while the CD8+ and CD4+ T cells underwent negative isolation. This CDR3 spans 14 amino acids. Looked up from germline, CDR1 is ENHRY and CDR2 is SYGVKD. Trimming took off 2 bases at V and 4 bases at J, with 11 bases between the two ends.

The chain employs TRBV10-3 and TRBJ1-1, with D possibly TRBD1 on 5 matching bases. Material for sequencing was CD4+ T cells from PBMCs. This TCR derives from a human donor with multiple sclerosis. The CDR3 reads CAISEPTEATEAFF. The CDR3 nucleotides read TGTGCCATCAGTGAGCCGACAGAGGCCACTGAAGCTTTCTTT.